Listed below are T cell receptor beta chains from one sample, sequenced in a study of blood T cell repertoires in COVID-19. Measured with immunoSEQ multiplex PCR; TCRdb has only the in-frame clones, and not every one. The repertoire holds roughly 33,000 clones, with around nine tenths as singletons. Sequencing was done on a sample of peripheral blood. Receptors were obtained from a human donor in a cohort sampled during active COVID-19. CDR3s include the opening cysteine and the closing phenylalanine or tryptophan. D genes are given only for firm matches. Expanded clones are given a class, and other clones once, few, many or no size at all.

TRBV5-6	NA	TRBD1	TRBJ2-2	15	TGTGCCAGCAGCTTCGGGACAGGGTTGGGCGGGGAGCTGTTTTTT	CASSFGTGLGGELFF
TRBV2	NA	NA	TRBJ2-7	14	TGTGCCAGCAGCTCCGGGACTGAAGTCTACGAGCAGTACTTC	CASSSGTEVYEQYF
TRBV9	NA	TRBD2	TRBJ2-1	17	TGTGCCAGCAGCGTTACCGGACTAGCGGGAGCTGTGGATGAGCAGTTCTTC	CASSVTGLAGAVDEQFF
TRBV28	NA	TRBD2	TRBJ2-5	15	TGTGCCAGCAGTTTAGTGGGAGGGCCCCTAGAGACCCAGTACTTC	CASSLVGGPLETQYF
TRBV5-6	NA	TRBD2	TRBJ2-3	15	TGTGCCAGCAGCCTTCTAGCGGGGTACACAGATACGCAGTATTTT	CASSLLAGYTDTQYF
TRBV30	NA	TRBD2	TRBJ2-7	15	TGTGCCTGGAGCGGGGTAGCGGGAGCCACCTACGAGCAGTACTTC	CAWSGVAGATYEQYF
TRBV5-1	NA	NA	TRBJ1-3	14	TGCGCCAGCAGTGTGTCAGGCAATTGGGACACCATATATTTT	CASSVSGNWDTIYF
TRBV6-6	NA	NA	TRBJ1-5	13	TGTGCCAGCCGAGACAGAAACAATCAGCCCCAGCATTTT	CASRDRNNQPQHF
TRBV4-2	NA	NA	TRBJ1-5	15	TGTGCCAGCAGCCAAGAATGGCTTAGCAATCAGCCCCAGCATTTT	CASSQEWLSNQPQHF
TRBV25-1	NA	TRBD1	TRBJ1-2	16	TGTGCCAGCAGTGACCAGGGGGCGCAGGGGGTGGATGGCTACACCTTC	CASSDQGAQGVDGYTF
TRBV30	NA	NA	TRBJ2-7	12	TGTGCCTGGAGTAAGAGGGTTAACGAGCAGTACTTC	CAWSKRVNEQYF
TRBV30	NA	TRBD2	TRBJ2-7	14	TGTGCCTGGAGGCCAGCGGGATCTGCCTACGAGCAGTACTTC	CAWRPAGSAYEQYF
TRBV9	NA	NA	TRBJ2-1	15	TGTGCCAGCAGCGTTAGCGGTTTACCCGGGGATGAGCAGTTCTTC	CASSVSGLPGDEQFF
TRBV4-1	NA	TRBD2	TRBJ2-2	18	TGCGCCAGCAGCCGAGGACTAGCGAACAAAGGGGTCACCGGGGAGCTGTTTTTT	CASSRGLANKGVTGELFF
TRBV14	NA	TRBD1	TRBJ1-2	15	TGTGCCAGCAGCCAAATACAGGGGACACTAGTCGGCTACACCTTC	CASSQIQGTLVGYTF
TRBV29-1	NA	TRBD1	TRBJ1-3	14	TGCAGCGTTGGGGACAGGGGGCTAGGAAACACCATATATTTT	CSVGDRGLGNTIYF
TRBV3-1/TRBV3-2	NA	TRBD2	TRBJ2-1	16	TGTGCCAGCAGCCAAGTAGGAAGGACTAGCGGGATCGAGCAGTTCTTC	CASSQVGRTSGIEQFF
TRBV5-4	once	TRBD2	TRBJ2-7	16	TGTGCCAGCAGCCCCGGGACTAGCGGGGGATACTACGAGCAGTACTTC	CASSPGTSGGYYEQYF
TRBV10-3	once	TRBD2	TRBJ2-3	18	TGTGCCATCAGTGACCCGCGATTGGGACTAGCGGACACAGATACGCAGTATTTT	CAISDPRLGLADTDTQYF
TRBV7-3	NA	TRBD1	TRBJ2-1	15	TGTGCCAGCAGCTTAGAAGGGGGCGCGCGCCATGAGCAGTTCTTC	CASSLEGGARHEQFF
TRBV30	NA	TRBD1	TRBJ2-2	16	TGTGCCTGGAGTAACACCGGGACAGGGGTCGCCGGGGAGCTGTTTTTT	CAWSNTGTGVAGELFF
TRBV9	NA	NA	TRBJ2-3	15	TGTGCCAGCACCAGTAGGGGAGGTATTGCAGATACGCAGTATTTT	CASTSRGGIADTQYF
TRBV30	NA	NA	TRBJ1-5	14	TGTGCCTGGAGCCGTGACAGTAGCAATCAGCCCCAGCATTTT	CAWSRDSSNQPQHF
TRBV5-1	NA	NA	TRBJ1-5	15	TGCGCCAGCAGCTTGGAACCGGTTGGCAATCAGCCCCAGCATTTT	CASSLEPVGNQPQHF
TRBV10-1	NA	NA	TRBJ1-4	15	TGCGCCAGCAGTGAGTCCGGCGGCCTTAATGAAAAACTGTTTTTT	CASSESGGLNEKLFF
TRBV27	NA	NA	TRBJ2-1	15	TGTGCCAGCAGTTTAACAGGGCCGCTGTACAATGAGCAGTTCTTC	CASSLTGPLYNEQFF
TRBV7-3	NA	TRBD2	TRBJ2-7	14	TGTGCCAGCAGCTTCTACGGCGGGGGCTACGAGCAGTACTTC	CASSFYGGGYEQYF
TRBV4-2	NA	TRBD2	TRBJ2-7	14	TGTGCCAGCAGCCAGACTAGCGGCCTCTACGAGCAGTACTTC	CASSQTSGLYEQYF
TRBV7-9	NA	TRBD2	TRBJ2-1	15	TGTGCCAGCAGATACACTAGCGGGCGAAACAATGAGCAGTTCTTC	CASRYTSGRNNEQFF
TRBV3-1/TRBV3-2	NA	TRBD2	TRBJ2-1	13	TGTGCCAGCAGCCGGTCTAGCGGGAGGGAGCAGTTCTTC	CASSRSSGREQFF
TRBV28	NA	TRBD2	TRBJ2-1	16	TGTGCCAGCAGTTTATGGTCTACTAGCGGGAAAAATGAGCAGTTCTTC	CASSLWSTSGKNEQFF
TRBV5-1	NA	NA	TRBJ2-2	13	TGCGCCAGCAGCTTTATTCCCACCGGGGAGCTGTTTTTT	CASSFIPTGELFF
TRBV6-1	NA	NA	TRBJ2-1	16	TGTGCCAGCAGTGGAAAACCGGGACTCCCTCGGAATGAGCAGTTCTTC	CASSGKPGLPRNEQFF
TRBV30	NA	NA	TRBJ2-7	14	TGTGCCTGGAGTGAAGGGCTGTCGCGGGGCGAGCAGTACTTC	CAWSEGLSRGEQYF
TRBV11-3	NA	NA	TRBJ2-2	16	TGTGCCAGCAGCTCAGGTGTGATAGCGAACACCGGGGAGCTGTTTTTT	CASSSGVIANTGELFF
TRBV2	NA	TRBD1	TRBJ1-1	15	TGTGCCAGCAGTCTTTACAGGGGGCTAGTCACTGAAGCTTTCTTT	CASSLYRGLVTEAFF
TRBV10-3	NA	TRBD1	TRBJ1-2	16	TGTGCCATCAGTGAAGGTCAGGGGGGTCTCTCGAGCGGCTACACCTTC	CAISEGQGGLSSGYTF
TRBV5-4	NA	NA	TRBJ2-1	15	TGTGCCAGCAGCTTGGGTCTAGGAGGGACTAATGAGCAGTTCTTC	CASSLGLGGTNEQFF
TRBV7-2	NA	TRBD2	TRBJ2-7	17	TGTGCCAGCAGCTTAGCGCTGGCGGGAGGGCCCCTAGCCGAGCAGTACTTC	CASSLALAGGPLAEQYF
TRBV21-1	NA	NA	TRBJ2-5	16	TGTGCCAGCAGCAAAGTGGGAGGGAGGGGAAGGGAGACCCAGTACTTC	CASSKVGGRGRETQYF
TRBV19	once	NA	TRBJ2-2	14	TGTGCCAGTAGTAAGGGGGGGCAGACCGGGGAGCTGTTTTTT	CASSKGGQTGELFF
TRBV12-3/TRBV12-4	NA	NA	TRBJ2-7	13	TGTGCCAGCAGGTTACGCAACAGATACGAGCAGTACTTC	CASRLRNRYEQYF
TRBV27	NA	NA	TRBJ2-7	14	TGTGCCAGCACCCCGCTGGCGGGTTCCTACGAGCAGTACTTC	CASTPLAGSYEQYF
TRBV3-1/TRBV3-2	once	TRBD2	TRBJ2-1	18	TGTGCCAGCAGCCAAGGAGGGAAAGGGCTAGCGGATTACAATGAGCAGTTCTTC	CASSQGGKGLADYNEQFF
TRBV30	few	NA	TRBJ2-1	12	TGTGCCTGGAGTGCACCCCCTGCGGAGCAGTTCTTC	CAWSAPPAEQFF
TRBV11-2	NA	NA	TRBJ2-7	15	TGTGCCAGCAGCTTAGTGGCTAGCAGACTTTACGAGCAGTACTTC	CASSLVASRLYEQYF
TRBV12-3/TRBV12-4	NA	TRBD1	TRBJ1-2	13	TGTGCCAGCAGGCCCAGGGGGCTGGATGGCTACACCTTC	CASRPRGLDGYTF
TRBV4-2	NA	NA	TRBJ1-4	14	TGTGCCAGCAGCCAAAATTTATCCCCAGTAAAACTGTTTTTT	CASSQNLSPVKLFF
TRBV10-3	NA	TRBD1	TRBJ1-1	15	TGTGCCATCAGTGACCTGACAGGGGGCGAAACTGAAGCTTTCTTT	CAISDLTGGETEAFF
TRBV28	NA	TRBD1	TRBJ1-2	17	TGTGCTACAACGGGGTTAGGGGGCGCCCGGAAAAACTATGGCTACACCTTC	CATTGLGGARKNYGYTF
TRBV9	once	TRBD2	TRBJ2-2	16	TGTGCCAGCAGCGCCGGAGGGACTAGCGTAACCGGGGAGCTGTTTTTT	CASSAGGTSVTGELFF
TRBV30	NA	NA	TRBJ1-1	12	TGTGCCTGGAGTAGAGAGAACACTGAAGCTTTCTTT	CAWSRENTEAFF
TRBV5-1	NA	NA	TRBJ2-2	14	TGCGCCAGCAGCTTGATCTTCAACTCCGGGGAGCTGTTTTTT	CASSLIFNSGELFF
TRBV5-1	NA	TRBD2	TRBJ2-1	15	TGCGCCAGCAGACGGGCGGGAGGGCCGGACAATGAGCAGTTCTTC	CASRRAGGPDNEQFF
TRBV30	NA	NA	TRBJ2-1	12	TGTGCCTGGATGGGGAGCTGGCATGAGCAGTTCTTC	CAWMGSWHEQFF
TRBV4-1	NA	TRBD1	TRBJ2-3	15	TGCGCCAGCAGCCAAGACGCAGGGACAGTCGGTACGCAGTATTTT	CASSQDAGTVGTQYF
TRBV27	NA	TRBD1	TRBJ2-2	15	TGTGCCAGCAGTTTGGGGACAGGGAGAACCGGGGAGCTGTTTTTT	CASSLGTGRTGELFF
TRBV6-5	NA	TRBD2	TRBJ2-7	14	TGTGCCAGCAGTTACTCCCGGGGGGCCTACGAGCAGTACTTC	CASSYSRGAYEQYF
TRBV25-1	NA	TRBD1	TRBJ1-3	14	TGTGCCAGCCCGGGACAGTACTCTGGAAACACCATATATTTT	CASPGQYSGNTIYF